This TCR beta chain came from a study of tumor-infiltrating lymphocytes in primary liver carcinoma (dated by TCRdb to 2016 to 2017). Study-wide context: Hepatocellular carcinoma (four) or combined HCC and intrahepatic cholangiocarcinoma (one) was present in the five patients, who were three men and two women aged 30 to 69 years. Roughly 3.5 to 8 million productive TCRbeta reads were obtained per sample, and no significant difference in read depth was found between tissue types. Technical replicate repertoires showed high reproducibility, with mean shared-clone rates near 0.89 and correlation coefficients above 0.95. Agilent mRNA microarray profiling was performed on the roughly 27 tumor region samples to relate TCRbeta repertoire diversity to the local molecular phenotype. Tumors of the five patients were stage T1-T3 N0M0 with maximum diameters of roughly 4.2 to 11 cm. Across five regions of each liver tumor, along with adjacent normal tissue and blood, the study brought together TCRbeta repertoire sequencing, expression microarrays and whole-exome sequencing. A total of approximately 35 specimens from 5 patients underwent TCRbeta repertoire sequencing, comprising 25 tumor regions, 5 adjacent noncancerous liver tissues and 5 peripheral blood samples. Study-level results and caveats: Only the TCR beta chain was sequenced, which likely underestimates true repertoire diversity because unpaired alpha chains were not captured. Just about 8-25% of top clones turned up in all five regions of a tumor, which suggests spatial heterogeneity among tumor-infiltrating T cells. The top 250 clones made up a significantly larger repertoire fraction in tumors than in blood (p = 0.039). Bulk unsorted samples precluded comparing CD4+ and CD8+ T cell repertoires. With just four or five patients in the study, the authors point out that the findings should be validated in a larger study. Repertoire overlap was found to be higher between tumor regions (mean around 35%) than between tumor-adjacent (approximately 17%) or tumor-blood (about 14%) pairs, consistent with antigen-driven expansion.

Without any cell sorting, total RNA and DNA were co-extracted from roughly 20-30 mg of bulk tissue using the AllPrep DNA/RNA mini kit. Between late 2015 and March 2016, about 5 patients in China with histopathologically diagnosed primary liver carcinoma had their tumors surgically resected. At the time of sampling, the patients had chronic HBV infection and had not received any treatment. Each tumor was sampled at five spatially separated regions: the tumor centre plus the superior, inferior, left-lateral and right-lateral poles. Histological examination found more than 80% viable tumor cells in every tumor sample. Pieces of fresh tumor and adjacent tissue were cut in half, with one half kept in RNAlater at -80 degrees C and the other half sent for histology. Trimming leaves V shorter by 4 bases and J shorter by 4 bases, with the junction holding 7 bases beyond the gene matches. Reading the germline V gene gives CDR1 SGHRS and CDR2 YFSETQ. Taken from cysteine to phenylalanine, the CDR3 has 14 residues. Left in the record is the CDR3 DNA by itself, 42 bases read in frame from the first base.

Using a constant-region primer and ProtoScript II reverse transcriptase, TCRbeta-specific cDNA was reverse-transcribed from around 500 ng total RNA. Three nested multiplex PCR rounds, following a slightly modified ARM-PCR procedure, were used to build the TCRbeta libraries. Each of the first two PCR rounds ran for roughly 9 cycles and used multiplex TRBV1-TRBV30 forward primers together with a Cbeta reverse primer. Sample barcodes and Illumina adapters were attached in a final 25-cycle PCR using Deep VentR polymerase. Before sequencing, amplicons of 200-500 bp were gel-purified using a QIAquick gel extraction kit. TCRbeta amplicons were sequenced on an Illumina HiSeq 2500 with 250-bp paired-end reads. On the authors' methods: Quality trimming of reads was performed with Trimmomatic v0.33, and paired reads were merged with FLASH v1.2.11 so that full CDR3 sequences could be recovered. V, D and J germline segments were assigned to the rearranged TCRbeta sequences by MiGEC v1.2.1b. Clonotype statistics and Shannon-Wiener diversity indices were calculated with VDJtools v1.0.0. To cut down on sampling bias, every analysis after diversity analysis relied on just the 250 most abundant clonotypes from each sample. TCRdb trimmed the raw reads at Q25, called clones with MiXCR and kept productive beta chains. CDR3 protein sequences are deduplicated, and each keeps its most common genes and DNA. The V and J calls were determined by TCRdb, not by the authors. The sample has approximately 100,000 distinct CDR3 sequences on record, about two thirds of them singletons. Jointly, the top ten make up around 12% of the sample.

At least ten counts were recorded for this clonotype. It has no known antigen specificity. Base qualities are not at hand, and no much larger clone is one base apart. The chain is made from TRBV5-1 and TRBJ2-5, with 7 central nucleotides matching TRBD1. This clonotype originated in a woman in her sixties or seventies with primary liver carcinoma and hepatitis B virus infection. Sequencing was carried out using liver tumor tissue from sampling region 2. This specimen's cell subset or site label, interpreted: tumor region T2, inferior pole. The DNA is TGCGCCAGCAGCAGGGACAGTTCAAGAGAGACCCAGTACTTC. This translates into CASSRDSSRETQYF.